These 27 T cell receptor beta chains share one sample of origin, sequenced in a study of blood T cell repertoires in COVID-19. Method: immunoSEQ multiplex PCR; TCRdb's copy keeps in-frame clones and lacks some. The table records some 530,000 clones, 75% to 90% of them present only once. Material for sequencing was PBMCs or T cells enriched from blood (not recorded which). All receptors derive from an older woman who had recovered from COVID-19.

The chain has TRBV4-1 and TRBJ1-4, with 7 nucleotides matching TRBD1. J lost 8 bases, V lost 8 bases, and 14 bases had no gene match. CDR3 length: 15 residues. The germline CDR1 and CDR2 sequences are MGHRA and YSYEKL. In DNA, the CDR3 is TGCGCCAGCTCCAAACCGACAGGGCTTGGCGAAAAACTGTTTTTT. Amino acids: CASSKPTGLGEKLFF.

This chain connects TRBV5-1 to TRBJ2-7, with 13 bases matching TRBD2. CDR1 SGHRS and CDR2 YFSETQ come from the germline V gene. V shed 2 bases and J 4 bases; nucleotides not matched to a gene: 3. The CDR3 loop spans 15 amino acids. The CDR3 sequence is CASSLGTSGMYEQYV. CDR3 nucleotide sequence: TGCGCCAGCAGCTTAGGGACTAGCGGGATGTACGAGCAGTACGTC.

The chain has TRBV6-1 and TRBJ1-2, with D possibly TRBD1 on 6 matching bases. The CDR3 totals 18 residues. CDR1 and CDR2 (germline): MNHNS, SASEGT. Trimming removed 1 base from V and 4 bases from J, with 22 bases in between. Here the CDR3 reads CASSEGWAGELPAYGYTF. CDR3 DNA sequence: TGTGCCAGCAGTGAAGGATGGGCAGGGGAATTGCCGGCCTATGGCTACACCTTC.

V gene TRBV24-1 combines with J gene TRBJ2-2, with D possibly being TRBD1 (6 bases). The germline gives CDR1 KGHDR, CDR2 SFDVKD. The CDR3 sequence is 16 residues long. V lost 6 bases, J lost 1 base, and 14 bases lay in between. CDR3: CATSSRQGWNTGELFF. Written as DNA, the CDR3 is TGTGCCACCAGTTCAAGGCAGGGGTGGAACACCGGGGAGCTGTTTTTT.

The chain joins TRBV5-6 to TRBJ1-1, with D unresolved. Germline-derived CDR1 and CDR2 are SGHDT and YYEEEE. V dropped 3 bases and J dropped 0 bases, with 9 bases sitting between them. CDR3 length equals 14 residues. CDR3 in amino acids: CASSYRKLNTEAFF. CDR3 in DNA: TGTGCCAGCAGCTACAGAAAGTTGAACACTGAAGCTTTCTTT.

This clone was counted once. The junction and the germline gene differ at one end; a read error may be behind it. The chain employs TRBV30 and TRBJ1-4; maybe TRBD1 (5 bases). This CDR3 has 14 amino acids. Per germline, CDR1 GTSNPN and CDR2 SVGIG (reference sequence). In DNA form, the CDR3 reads TGTGCCTGGGGTGTTGGGGCCATGGATGAAAAACTGTTTTTT. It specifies CAWGVGAMDEKLFF. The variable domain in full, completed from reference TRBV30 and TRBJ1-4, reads SQTIHQWPATLVQPVGSPLSLECTVEGTSNPNLYWYRQAAGRGLQLLFYSVGIGQISSEVPQNLSASRPQDRQFILSSKKLLLSDSGFYLCAWGVGAMDEKLFFGSGTQLSVL.

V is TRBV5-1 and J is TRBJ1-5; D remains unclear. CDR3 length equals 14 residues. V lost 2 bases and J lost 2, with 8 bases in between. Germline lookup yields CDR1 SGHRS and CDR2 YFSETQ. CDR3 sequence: CASSFLPGNQPQHF. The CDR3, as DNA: TGCGCCAGCAGCTTCCTCCCCGGCAATCAGCCCCAGCATTTT.

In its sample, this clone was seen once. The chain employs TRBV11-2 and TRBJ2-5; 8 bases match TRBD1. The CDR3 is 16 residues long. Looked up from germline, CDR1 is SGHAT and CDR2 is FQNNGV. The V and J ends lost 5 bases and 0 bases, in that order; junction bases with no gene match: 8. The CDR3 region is CASSDGQGRDQETQYF. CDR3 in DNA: TGTGCCAGCAGCGACGGACAGGGTAGGGACCAAGAGACCCAGTACTTC.

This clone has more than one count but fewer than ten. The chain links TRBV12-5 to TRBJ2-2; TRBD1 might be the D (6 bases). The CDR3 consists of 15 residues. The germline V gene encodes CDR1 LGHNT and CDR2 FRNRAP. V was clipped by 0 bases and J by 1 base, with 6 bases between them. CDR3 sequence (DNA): TGTGCTAGTGGTTTGGTACAGGGGAACACCGGGGAGCTGTTTTTT. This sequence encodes CASGLVQGNTGELFF.

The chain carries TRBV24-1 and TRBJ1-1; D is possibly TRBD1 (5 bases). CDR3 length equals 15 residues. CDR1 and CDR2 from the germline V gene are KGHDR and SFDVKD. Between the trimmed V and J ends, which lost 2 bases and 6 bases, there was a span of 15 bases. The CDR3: CATSDSRVVSAEAFF. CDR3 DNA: TGTGCCACCAGTGATTCCAGGGTTGTAAGTGCTGAAGCTTTCTTT.

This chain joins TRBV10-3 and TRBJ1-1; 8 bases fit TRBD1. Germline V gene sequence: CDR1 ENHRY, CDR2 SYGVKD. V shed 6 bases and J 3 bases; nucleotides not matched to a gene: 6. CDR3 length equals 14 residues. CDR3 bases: TGTGCCATCAGATTGACAGGGGTCGACACTGAAGCTTTCTTT. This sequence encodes CAIRLTGVDTEAFF.

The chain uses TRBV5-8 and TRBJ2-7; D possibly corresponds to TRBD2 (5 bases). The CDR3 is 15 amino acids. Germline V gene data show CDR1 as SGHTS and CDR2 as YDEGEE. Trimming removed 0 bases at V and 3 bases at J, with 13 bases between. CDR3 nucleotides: TGTGCCAGCAGCTTGGCTTGGCTAGCTGGCTACGAGCAGTACGTC. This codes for CASSLAWLAGYEQYV.

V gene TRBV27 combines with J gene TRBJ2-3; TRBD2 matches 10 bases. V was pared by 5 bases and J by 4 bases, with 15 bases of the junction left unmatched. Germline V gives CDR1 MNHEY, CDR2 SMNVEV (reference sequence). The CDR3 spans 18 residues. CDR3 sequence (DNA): TGTGCCAGCAGTCCCTCCCTATATAGCGGGGGGCAATCAGATACGCAGTATTTT. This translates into CASSPSLYSGGQSDTQYF.

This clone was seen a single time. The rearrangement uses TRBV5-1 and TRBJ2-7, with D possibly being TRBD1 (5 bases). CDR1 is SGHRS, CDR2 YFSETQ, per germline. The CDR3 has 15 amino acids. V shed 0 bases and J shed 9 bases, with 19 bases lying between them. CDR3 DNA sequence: TGCGCCAGCAGCTTGGTTGCAGGGCCTTCTGAGAGGCAGTACTTC. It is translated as CASSLVAGPSERQYF.

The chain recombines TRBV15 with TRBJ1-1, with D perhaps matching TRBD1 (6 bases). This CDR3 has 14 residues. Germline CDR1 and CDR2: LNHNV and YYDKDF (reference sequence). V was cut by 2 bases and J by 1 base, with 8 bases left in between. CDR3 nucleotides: TGTGCCACCAGCAGACCGACAGGGAACACTGAAGCTTTCTTT. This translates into CATSRPTGNTEAFF.

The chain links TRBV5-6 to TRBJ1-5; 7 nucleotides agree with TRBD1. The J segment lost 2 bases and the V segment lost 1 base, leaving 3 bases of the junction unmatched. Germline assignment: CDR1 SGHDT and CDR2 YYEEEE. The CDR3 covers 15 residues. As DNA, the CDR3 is TGTGCCAGCAGCTTGAAGGGGGCCGGCAATCAGCCCCAGCATTTT. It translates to CASSLKGAGNQPQHF.

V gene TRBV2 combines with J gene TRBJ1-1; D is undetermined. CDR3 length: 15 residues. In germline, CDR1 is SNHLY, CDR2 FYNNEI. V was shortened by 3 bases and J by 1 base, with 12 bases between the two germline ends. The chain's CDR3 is CASSERVLRNTEAFF. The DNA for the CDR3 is TGTGCCAGCAGTGAGCGGGTGTTAAGGAACACTGAAGCTTTCTTT.

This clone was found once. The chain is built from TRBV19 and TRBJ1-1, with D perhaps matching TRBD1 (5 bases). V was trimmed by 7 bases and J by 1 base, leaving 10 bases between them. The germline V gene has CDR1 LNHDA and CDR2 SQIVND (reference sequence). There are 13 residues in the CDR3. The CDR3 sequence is CASKGQANTEAFF. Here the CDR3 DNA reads TGTGCCAGTAAGGGGCAGGCGAACACTGAAGCTTTCTTT.

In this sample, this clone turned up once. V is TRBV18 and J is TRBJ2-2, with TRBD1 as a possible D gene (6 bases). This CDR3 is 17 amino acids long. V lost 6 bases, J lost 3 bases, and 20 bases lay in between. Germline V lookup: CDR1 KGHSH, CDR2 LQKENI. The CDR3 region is CASSHNSQGVYTGELFF. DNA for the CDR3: TGTGCCAGCTCCCATAACTCACAGGGAGTTTACACCGGGGAGCTGTTTTTT.

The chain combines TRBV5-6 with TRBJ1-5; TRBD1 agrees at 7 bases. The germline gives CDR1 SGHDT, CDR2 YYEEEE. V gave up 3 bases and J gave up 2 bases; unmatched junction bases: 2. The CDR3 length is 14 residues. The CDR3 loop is CASSSGGGNQPQHF. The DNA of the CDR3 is TGTGCCAGCAGCTCAGGGGGAGGCAATCAGCCCCAGCATTTT.

CDR3 bases: TGTGCCACCTCTACCCTAAGTTCACCCCTCCACTTT. This sequence encodes CATSTLSSPLHF. The chain joins TRBV6-5 to TRBJ1-6, with no clear D. The germline CDR1 and CDR2 sequences are MNHEY and SVGAGI. Trimming stripped 10 bases from V and 9 bases from J, with 13 bases between. The CDR3 length is 12 residues.

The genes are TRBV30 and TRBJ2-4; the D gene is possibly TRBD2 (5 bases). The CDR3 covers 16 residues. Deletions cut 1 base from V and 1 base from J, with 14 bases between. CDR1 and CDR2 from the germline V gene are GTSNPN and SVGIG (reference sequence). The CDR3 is CAWSAAGIWAKNIQYF. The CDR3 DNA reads TGTGCCTGGAGTGCAGCCGGGATCTGGGCCAAAAACATTCAGTACTTC.

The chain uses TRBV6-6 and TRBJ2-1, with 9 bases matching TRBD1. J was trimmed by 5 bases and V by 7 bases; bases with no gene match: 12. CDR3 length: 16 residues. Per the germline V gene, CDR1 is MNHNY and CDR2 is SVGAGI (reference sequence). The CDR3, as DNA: TGTGCCAGCAAGGGTGGGAGGAGGACAGGGGACAATGAGCAGTTCTTC. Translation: CASKGGRRTGDNEQFF.

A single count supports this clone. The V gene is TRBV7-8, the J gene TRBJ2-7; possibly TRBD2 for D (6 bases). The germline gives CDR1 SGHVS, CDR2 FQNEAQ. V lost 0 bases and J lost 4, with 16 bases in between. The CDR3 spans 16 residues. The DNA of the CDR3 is TGTGCCAGCAGCTTAGCGTGGGGACTTTCGATATACGAGCAGTACTTC. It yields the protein CASSLAWGLSIYEQYF.

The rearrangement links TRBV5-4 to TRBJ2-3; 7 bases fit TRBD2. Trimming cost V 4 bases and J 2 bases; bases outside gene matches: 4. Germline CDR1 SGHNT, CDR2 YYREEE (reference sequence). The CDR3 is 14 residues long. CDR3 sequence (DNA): TGTGCCAGCAGCCTCCGGGACTACACAGATACGCAGTATTTT. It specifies CASSLRDYTDTQYF. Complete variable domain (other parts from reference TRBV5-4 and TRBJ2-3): ETGVTQSPTHLIKTRGQQVTLRCSSQSGHNTVSWYQQALGQGPQFIFQYYREEENGRGNFPPRFSGLQFPNYSSELNVNALELDDSALYLCASSLRDYTDTQYFGPGTRLTVL.

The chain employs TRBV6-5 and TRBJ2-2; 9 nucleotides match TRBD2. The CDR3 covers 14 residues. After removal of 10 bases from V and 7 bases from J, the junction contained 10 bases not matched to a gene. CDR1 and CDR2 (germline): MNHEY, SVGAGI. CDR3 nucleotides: TGTGCCACCCGGGGCGGGGGGGCTAACGGGGAGCTGTTTTTT. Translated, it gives CATRGGGANGELFF.

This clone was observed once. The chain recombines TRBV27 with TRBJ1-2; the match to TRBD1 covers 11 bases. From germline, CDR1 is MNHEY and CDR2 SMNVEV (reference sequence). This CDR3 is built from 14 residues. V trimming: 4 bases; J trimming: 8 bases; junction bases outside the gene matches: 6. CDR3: CASSYGQGARGYTF. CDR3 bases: TGTGCCAGCAGTTACGGACAGGGGGCGCGGGGCTACACCTTC.